These 9 T cell receptor beta chains share one sample of origin, sequenced in a study of blood T cell repertoires in COVID-19. Here immunoSEQ multiplex PCR was the method, and the copy in TCRdb shows in-frame clones only, minus some. The repertoire holds some 200,000 clones, with around 91% as singletons. Sequenced input: PBMCs or T cells enriched from blood (not recorded which). Source of these receptors: a woman between 18 and 29 years old in a cohort exposed to, infected with or recovered from COVID-19 (not recorded which).

V is TRBV20-1 and J is TRBJ2-7; D gene ambiguous. V was trimmed by 3 bases and J by 7 bases, leaving 13 bases between them. Germline V gives CDR1 DFQATT, CDR2 SNEGSKA (reference sequence). The CDR3 sequence is 12 residues long. CDR3 residues: CSASSNSREQYF. For the CDR3, the DNA is TGCAGTGCTAGTTCGAACTCGAGGGAGCAGTACTTC.

V is TRBV27 and J is TRBJ1-2; D is uncertain. With 8 bases removed from V and 2 bases from J, the gap between germline ends came to 6 bases. Germline CDR1 MNHEY, CDR2 SMNVEV (reference sequence). The CDR3 covers 11 residues. DNA for the CDR3: TGTGCCAGCGGGCAGAACTATGGCTACACCTTC. Translating it yields CASGQNYGYTF.

The rearrangement uses TRBV28 and TRBJ2-6; no clear D gene. V was trimmed by 4 bases and J by 0 bases, leaving 7 bases between them. The CDR3 covers 15 residues. Germline-derived CDR1 and CDR2 are MDHEN and SYDVKM. DNA of the CDR3: TGTGCCAGCAGTTCTTACAGCTCTGGGGCCAACGTCCTGACTTTC. Translated: CASSSYSSGANVLTF. Full variable domain (missing parts from reference TRBV28 and TRBJ2-6): DVKVTQSSRYLVKRTGEKVFLECVQDMDHENMFWYRQDPGLGLRLIYFSYDVKMKEKGDIPEGYSVSREKKERFSLILESASTNQTSMYLCASSSYSSGANVLTFGAGSRLTVL.

This rearrangement joins TRBV5-5 to TRBJ2-5; 11 bases match TRBD2. The germline gives CDR1 SGHKS, CDR2 YYEKEE (reference sequence). Trimming took 4 bases from V and 3 from J; bases not matched to a gene: 5. The CDR3 totals 15 residues. CDR3 amino acids: CASSPGLAGEETQYF. The CDR3 DNA is TGTGCCAGCAGCCCAGGACTAGCGGGCGAAGAGACCCAGTACTTC.

This chain links TRBV2 with TRBJ1-3; 8 bases are a match to TRBD1. The CDR3 runs 15 residues. Germline V gene data show CDR1 as SNHLY and CDR2 as FYNNEI. Trimming removed 4 bases from V and 0 bases from J; junction bases left unmatched: 2. The CDR3 sequence is CASSVGQVSGNTIYF. DNA of the CDR3: TGTGCCAGCAGTGTGGGACAGGTCTCTGGAAACACCATATATTTT.

This clone has a handful of counts. The rearrangement uses TRBV7-9 and TRBJ1-1, with 9 bases aligning to TRBD1. V was pared by 2 bases and J by 1 base, with 5 bases of the junction left unmatched. This CDR3 is built from 16 residues. Germline CDR1 SEHNR, CDR2 FQNEAQ (reference sequence). Written as DNA, the CDR3 is TGTGCCAGCAGCTTACACGGGACAGGGAGGAACACTGAAGCTTTCTTT. This codes for CASSLHGTGRNTEAFF.

This chain joins TRBV19 and TRBJ2-3; 12 bases fit TRBD2. Germline CDR1 reads LNHDA; CDR2 reads SQIVND (reference sequence). V lost 6 bases to trimming and J lost 3 bases; unmatched junction nucleotides: 4. The CDR3 loop spans 15 amino acids. The CDR3 is CASRDTSGGTDTQYF. DNA for the CDR3: TGTGCCAGTAGGGATACTAGCGGGGGGACAGATACGCAGTATTTT.

This clone was detected once. The chain uses TRBV27 and TRBJ2-2, with D unresolved. Germline V gene sequence: CDR1 MNHEY, CDR2 SMNVEV (reference sequence). The CDR3 consists of 15 residues. Trimming cost V 3 bases and J 5 bases, with 13 bases left between them. The CDR3 nucleotides are TGTGCCAGCAGTTTTTCGGCAGCGCTTACCGGGGAGCTGTTTTTT. Translated, it gives CASSFSAALTGELFF.

The rearrangement joins TRBV6-5 to TRBJ1-2; the D is unclear. This CDR3 has 14 amino acids. Germline values: CDR1 MNHEY, CDR2 SVGAGI. Trimming removed 7 bases at V and 1 base at J, with 13 bases between. This chain's CDR3 is CASTGERRNYGYTF. The CDR3 DNA reads as TGTGCCAGCACCGGAGAGAGACGTAACTATGGCTACACCTTC.